This section outlines one T cell receptor beta chain sequence together with its context. The antigen it binds to is not known. The sample holds no much larger clone one base away, and base qualities are not on file. The CDR3 has 12 amino acids, counting the end cysteine and phenylalanine. Only CDR3 DNA is held: 36 bases, read in frame from base 1. CDR1 MNHEY and CDR2 SMNVEV were looked up in the germline V gene (reference sequence). The junction shows trimming of 8 bases on V and 0 bases on J, plus 5 bases between the germline ends. These data originate in a study of shared clonotypes between healthy human individuals (dated by TCRdb to 2018 to 2020). Looking at the study overall: The cohort included a few men and a couple of women between 18 and 49 years of age. For each donor, CD4 naive and CD4 memory were each run on three plates, CD8 naive on two plates, and CD8 memory on one plate. Blood TCR repertoires of about five healthy adults were deeply sequenced to estimate repertoire size and the extent of clonotype sharing between individuals. To increase sequencing depth and limit assay-specific biases, different laboratories used diverse techniques to prepare libraries and sequence TCR repertoires. Per donor, leukapheresis produced somewhere between about 0.85 and 10 billion PBMCs. Findings and caveats that apply to the study as a whole: Even with the large sequencing depth, rarefaction of the sorted-subset datasets indicated that sequencing was incomplete. Pairwise subsampling indicated that sequencing depth was expected to affect the degree of clonotype sharing among donors. Approximately 5% of naive CD4, around 4% of naive CD8, roughly 2.5% of memory CD4, and over 0.35% of memory CD8 clonotypes were shared across a few donors. Sampling was restricted to blood, and TCR repertoires in tissue are likely to differ from TCR repertoires in blood. Compared with non-shared clonotypes, the clonotypes found in all four sorted-subset donors had higher generation probabilities. The small number of donors limited the genetic and exposure-history diversity represented. Estimated clonotype richness was generally larger for naive than for memory subsets.

CD8 naive samples were obtained by positive selection for CCR7 among CD45RO-negative cells, yielding a CD45RA+CCR7+ population from which TemRA cells were excluded. Donors were healthy HIV-negative adults with no recently reported acute infections or vaccinations. All donors were Caucasian adults living in Nashville, Tennessee, USA. Blood was obtained by leukapheresis, after which PBMCs were separated by Ficoll-Histopaque density gradient centrifugation and cryopreserved in liquid nitrogen vapor phase. Analytical flow cytometry was used to check the purity and quantity of every magnetically sorted T cell population. Genomic DNA was isolated from each sorted fraction and quantified by UV absorbance on a Nanodrop 2000c. Using the deep immunoSEQ assay, TCR CDR3 regions were amplified from genomic DNA by multiplex PCR. Genomic DNA extracted from each cell subset was distributed evenly over all wells of several immunoSEQ 96-well plates, and each plate served as one replicate. For sorted subsets, 200 ng of genomic DNA, equivalent to 30,000 or so T cell genomes, went into each replicate PCR. Purified libraries were quantified with a Qubit 3.0 fluorometer, sized on a Bioanalyzer 2100, and re-quantified with the KAPA Library Quantification kit. A separate single-read 150-cycle Illumina NextSeq 550 flow cell was used to sequence each immunoSEQ 96-well plate. For the original study's pipeline: Because only junctional sequences without quality scores were contained in the immunoSEQ output, filtering matching that applied to full-length reads could not be performed. To assign V/J genes and CDR3, sequences were annotated using PyIR, a Python wrapper for IgBLAST v1.9, with IMGT germline references. Reads with weak V/J assignments (E-value above 1e-6), missing CDR3, stop codons, out-of-frame junctions, or ambiguous translated residues were removed. V3J clonotypes were defined as sequences sharing an identical inferred V gene, J gene, and CDR3 amino acid sequence. Percentage overlap between repertoires was computed as shared unique clonotypes divided by the size of the smaller repertoire. Richness of each repertoire was evaluated using RTK rarefaction, the Chao1 estimator, and Recon v2.1 estimates of unobserved clonotypes. Generation probabilities for all TCRbeta clonotypes obtained by the gDNA method from a handful of donors were computed using OLGA. TCRdb limited this immuneACCESS table to in-frame rearrangements with V and J called. A share of clones is missing; checked studies link under half to unresolved V genes, and the rest is unexplained. Clonal size and the V and J genes are those of that table, whereas D and trimming came from the DNA. In all, the sample holds about 580,000 clones, and 95% to 98% of those were seen once. In total, the top ten clones hold 0.25% to 0.35% of the sample.

This TCR derives from a young man in good health. The rearrangement combines TRBV27 with TRBJ1-5, with the D gene not clear enough to name. The sequenced sample consisted of naive CD8+ T cells sorted from blood. What the cell subset or site label conveys for this sample: CD45RA+CCR7+. The DNA sequence is given as TGTGCCAGCGGGTTTAGCAATCAGCCCCAGCATTTT. Its protein reads: CASGFSNQPQHF.